This entry is about one T cell receptor beta chain. It lacks a known antigen. No base quality information exists; no much larger clone differs at one position. The immunoSEQ Assay, a bias-controlled multiplex PCR, was used to amplify TCRbeta CDR3 regions from genomic DNA. As for the original processing: The number of nucleated cells in each sample was estimated by amplification of reference gene primers within the assay. To quantify the absolute abundance of each unique TCRbeta CDR3 rearrangement, sequence reads were collapsed and filtered. For each sample, productive Simpson clonality was calculated as the square root of Simpson's diversity index over productive rearrangements. Imported from immuneACCESS, the table was reduced by TCRdb to in-frame sequences with V and J called. These copies leave out some clones; in studies compared against another copy, an unresolved V gene accounts for under half, and the cause of the remainder is not known. Clonal size and the V and J genes are those of that table, whereas D and trimming came from the DNA. The sample table holds tens of thousands of clones, of which around 81% were seen once. The top ten constitute 15% of the sample.

Whole blood was collected in K2EDTA tubes by collaborating institutions according to the institutions' own protocols. For TCRbeta analysis, collaborator samples were shipped as frozen whole blood, as isolated PBMCs, or as DNA extracted from either sample type. The record originates from a study of blood T cell repertoires in COVID-19 (dated by TCRdb to about 2020). Background for the entire study: The collaborator samples originated in the United States, Italy and Spain and spanned the acute and convalescent phases of COVID-19. The repertoires were released in a freely available public database meant as a resource for research on the immune response to SARS-CoV-2. Where HLA class I and class II types were available, the types were taken from metadata supplied by the sample provider, not from assay-based typing. Sample metadata almost always included a de-identified subject ID, COVID-19 status, age in years and sex. The prospective study material was composed of cDNA or gDNA derived from T cells, B-cell-depleted T cells, or PBMCs. Subjects who had been exposed to COVID-19, were actively infected with it, or had recovered from it provided the deeply sampled blood TCRbeta repertoires that made up the dataset. Samples came from the ongoing ImmuneRACE study (first 160 participants) plus 1,254 subjects from 6 global collaborators. On the study overall, not on this receptor specifically: Clinical and demographic metadata were provided uncurated, with the amount varying by source and participant.

V is clipped by 5 bases and J by 8 bases, and the sequence between their germline boundaries is 19 bases long. Spanning cysteine to phenylalanine, the CDR3 consists of 16 amino acids. The kept DNA is CDR3 alone, 48 bases in frame from the first base. The germline V gene (reference sequence) supplies CDR1 MNHEY and CDR2 SMNVEV. This TCR was recovered from a human donor in a cohort sampled during active COVID-19. Sequencing was carried out using peripheral blood. Rearrangement joined TRBV27 to TRBJ1-6; TRBD1 could be the D gene, as 5 bases match. This receptor has the CDR3 CASSLRPGTSHSPLHF. The nucleotide sequence reads as follows: TGTGCCAGCAGTCTACGACCCGGGACTAGCCATTCACCCCTCCACTTT.